This T cell receptor (beta chain) appears in the sequencing data of a study of regulatory T cells in long-lasting Graves disease (dated by TCRdb to about 2021). About the study as a whole: Persistent Graves' disease was defined as antithyroid drug treatment for over 5 years with persistently positive TSH receptor autoantibodies. Persistent Graves' disease patients were compared with newly diagnosed Graves' disease patients by peripheral blood TCR sequencing and RNA sequencing. The study took place in China and was registered as a clinical trial. A total of around 35 samples underwent TCR sequencing: some 13 from persistent and about 20 from newly diagnosed Graves' disease patients. Persistent Graves' disease patients in the clinical cohort had taken antithyroid drugs for about 10.3 years on average. The paper's findings and limits, for the study overall: Because the primary lesion, thyroid tissue, could not be accessed, the study looked at peripheral blood alone. Only the TCR beta chain was sequenced and analyzed. A larger number of public clonotypes was shared among persistent patients (approximately 3,000) than among newly diagnosed patients (around 970). As a limitation, the authors acknowledged that the small sample size may reduce accuracy. Persistent Graves' disease patients showed lower TCR Shannon entropy and fewer highly expanded clones than newly diagnosed patients, suggesting clonal expansion. Persistent disease showed preferential use of TRBV28, TRBJ1-2 and TRBJ2-5, whereas newly diagnosed disease favored TRBV20-1 and TRBJ2-1.

The receptor library was made with multiplex PCR. The sequencing machine was an Illumina HiSeq 4000. To build TCR beta libraries, CDR3 regions were amplified by Arm-PCR using iRepertoire HTBI primers. Gel purification was performed on PCR products prior to sequencing. In the authors' own workflow: Gene usage analysis of CDR3 amino acid clonotypes used the roughly 60 TRBV and 14 to 15 TRBJ segments found across samples. COPE and FqMerger were used to merge filtered high-quality paired reads into contigs. BLAST was used to align contigs to IMGT TRBV, TRBD and TRBJ reference genes, with CDR3 defined following IMGT. Any clonotype with a frequency above 0.1% was counted as a highly expanded clone. Shannon entropy was used to measure repertoire diversity, and the Gini coefficient was used to measure V-J evenness. A clonotype found in more than one individual was treated as public. TCRdb ran its own pipeline on the public reads, namely fastp trimming at Q25 and MiXCR clone calling, and kept in-frame beta chains. Records with the same CDR3 protein are collapsed into one entry carrying the most frequent genes and DNA. The V and J calls were determined by TCRdb, not by the authors. In all, the sample holds around 300,000 distinct CDR3 sequences, and around a fifth of those were seen once. Together, the top ten hold roughly three fifths of the sample.

At least ten counts were recorded for this clonotype. Its antigen is not yet known. No much larger clonotype is one base removed from it; base qualities were not supplied. CDR1 and CDR2, per the germline V gene, are SGHTA and FQGNSA. The CDR3 contains 16 residues, cysteine and phenylalanine counted. The retained sequence is limited to the CDR3, 48 bases, with the frame set at the first base. V is shortened by 5 bases, J by 0 bases, and the region joining them spans 14 bases. What this sample's time point label stands for: persistent/refractory GD, antithyroid drugs over 5 years with positive TRAb. For both TCR sequencing and RNA sequencing, RNA was extracted from PBMCs using TRIzol. The diagnosis of Graves' disease followed American Thyroid Association guidelines. The patients came from an endocrinology department in Xi'an, China. Each patient gave 9 to 10 milliliters of peripheral blood, collected in an EDTA anticoagulant tube. Ficoll Paque Plus density gradient separation was used to isolate PBMCs, and no additional T cell sorting was done. An Agilent 2100 Bioanalyzer and agarose gel were used to check RNA quality, while a NanoDrop 2000 measured RNA concentration.

Recombination connected TRBV7-2 to TRBJ1-5; a tentative D call is TRBD1 (6 bases match). This TCR was sampled from a female donor with Graves disease. Sequences were derived from peripheral blood mononuclear cells (PBMCs), sampled when the disease was refractory, from a patient treated with antithyroid drugs. The DNA sequence is as follows: TGTGCCAGCAGCGCCCGCCCCAGGGGTAGCAATCAGCCCCAGCATTTT. It codes for CASSARPRGSNQPQHF.